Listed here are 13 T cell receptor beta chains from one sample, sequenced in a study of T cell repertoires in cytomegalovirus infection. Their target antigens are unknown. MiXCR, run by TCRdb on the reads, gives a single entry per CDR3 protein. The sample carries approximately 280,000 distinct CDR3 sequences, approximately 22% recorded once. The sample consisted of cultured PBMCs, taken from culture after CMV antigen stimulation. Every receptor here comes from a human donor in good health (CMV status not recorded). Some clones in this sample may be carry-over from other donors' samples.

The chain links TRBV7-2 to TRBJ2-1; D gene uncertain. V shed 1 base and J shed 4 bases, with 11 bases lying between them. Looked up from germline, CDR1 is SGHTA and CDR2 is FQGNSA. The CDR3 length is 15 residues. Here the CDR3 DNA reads TGTGCCAGCAGCTTAGGTAACGGAGCTTACAATGAGCAGTTCTTC. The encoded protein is CASSLGNGAYNEQFF.

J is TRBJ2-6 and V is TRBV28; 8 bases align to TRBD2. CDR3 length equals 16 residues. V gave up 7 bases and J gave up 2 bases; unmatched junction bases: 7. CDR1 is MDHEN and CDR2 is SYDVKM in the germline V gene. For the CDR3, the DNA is TGTGCCAGCACCTACGGGGGGGCGGCTGGGGCCAACGTCCTGACTTTC. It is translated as CASTYGGAAGANVLTF.

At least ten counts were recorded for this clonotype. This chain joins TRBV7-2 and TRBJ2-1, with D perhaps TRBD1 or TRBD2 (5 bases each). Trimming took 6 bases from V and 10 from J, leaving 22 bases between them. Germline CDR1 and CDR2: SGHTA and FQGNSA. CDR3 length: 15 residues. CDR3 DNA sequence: TGTGCCAGCAGGAACACCGGGGCCCAGGGTGGGGAGCAGTTCTTC. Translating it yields CASRNTGAQGGEQFF.

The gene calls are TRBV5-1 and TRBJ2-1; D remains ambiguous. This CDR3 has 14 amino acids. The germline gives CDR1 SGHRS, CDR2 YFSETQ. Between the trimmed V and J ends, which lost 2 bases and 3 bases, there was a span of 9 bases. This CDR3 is CASSFDRHYNEQFF. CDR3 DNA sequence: TGCGCCAGCAGCTTCGACCGCCACTACAATGAGCAGTTCTTC.

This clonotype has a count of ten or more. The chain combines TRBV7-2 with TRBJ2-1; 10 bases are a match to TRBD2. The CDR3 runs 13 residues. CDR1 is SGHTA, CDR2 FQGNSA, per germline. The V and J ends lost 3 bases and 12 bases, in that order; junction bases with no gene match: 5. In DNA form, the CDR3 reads TGTGCCAGCAGCTTCGAGCGGGGGGGACCGCAGTTCTTC. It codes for CASSFERGGPQFF.

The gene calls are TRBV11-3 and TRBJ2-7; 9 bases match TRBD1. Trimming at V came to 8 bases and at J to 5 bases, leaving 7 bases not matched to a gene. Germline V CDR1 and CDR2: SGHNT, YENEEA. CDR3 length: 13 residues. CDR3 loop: CASRRTGGNEQYV. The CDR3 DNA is TGTGCCAGCCGAAGAACAGGGGGCAACGAGCAGTACGTC.

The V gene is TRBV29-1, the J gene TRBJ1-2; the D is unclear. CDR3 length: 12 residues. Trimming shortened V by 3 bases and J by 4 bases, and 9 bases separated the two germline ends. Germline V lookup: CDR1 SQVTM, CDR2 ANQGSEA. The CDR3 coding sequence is TGCAGCGTTGAGTGGGTCGGCTATGGCTACACCTTC. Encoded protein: CSVEWVGYGYTF.

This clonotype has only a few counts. As DNA, the CDR3 is TGTGCCACCAGTGATAGGGTCGGCTCCTACAATGAGCAGTTCTTC. This codes for CATSDRVGSYNEQFF. The rearrangement uses TRBV24-1 and TRBJ2-1; no reliable D call. Deletions cut 3 bases from V and 0 bases from J, with 8 bases between. CDR1 and CDR2 from the germline V gene are KGHDR and SFDVKD. This CDR3 contains 15 residues.

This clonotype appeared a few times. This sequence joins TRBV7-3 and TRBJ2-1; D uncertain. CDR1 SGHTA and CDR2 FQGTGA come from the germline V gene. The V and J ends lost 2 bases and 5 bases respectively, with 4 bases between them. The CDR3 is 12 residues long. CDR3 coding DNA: TGTGCCAGCAGCTTAGACAACAATGAGCAGTTCTTC. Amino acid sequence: CASSLDNNEQFF.

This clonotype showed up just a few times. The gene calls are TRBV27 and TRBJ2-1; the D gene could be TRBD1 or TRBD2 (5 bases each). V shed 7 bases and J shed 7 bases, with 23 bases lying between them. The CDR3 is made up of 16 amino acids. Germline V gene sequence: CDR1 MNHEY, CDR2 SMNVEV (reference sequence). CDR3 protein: CASIPPGATGWNEQFF. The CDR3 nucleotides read TGTGCCAGCATTCCCCCCGGGGCTACCGGGTGGAATGAGCAGTTCTTC.

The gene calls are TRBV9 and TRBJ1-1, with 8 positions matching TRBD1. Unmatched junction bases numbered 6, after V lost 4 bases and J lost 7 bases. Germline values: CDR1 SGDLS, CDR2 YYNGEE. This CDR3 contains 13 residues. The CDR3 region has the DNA TGTGCCAGCAGCAAGACAGGGGACGGTGAAGCTTTCTTT. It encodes CASSKTGDGEAFF.

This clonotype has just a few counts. As DNA, the CDR3 is TGTGCCAGCAGCTTGTCTGGGACTGGGAGCACAGATACGCAGTATTTT. Amino acid sequence: CASSLSGTGSTDTQYF. The V and J genes are TRBV5-8 and TRBJ2-3; possibly TRBD2 for D (6 bases). V shed 1 base and J shed 0 bases, with 12 bases lying between them. The CDR3 spans 16 residues. The germline V gene encodes CDR1 SGHTS and CDR2 YDEGEE.

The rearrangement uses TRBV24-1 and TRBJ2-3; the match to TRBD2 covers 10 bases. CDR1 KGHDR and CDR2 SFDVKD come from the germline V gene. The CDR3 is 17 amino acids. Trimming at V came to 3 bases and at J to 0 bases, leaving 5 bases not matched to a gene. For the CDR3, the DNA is TGTGCCACCAGTGATGGGAGGACTAGCGGAAGCACAGATACGCAGTATTTT. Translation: CATSDGRTSGSTDTQYF.